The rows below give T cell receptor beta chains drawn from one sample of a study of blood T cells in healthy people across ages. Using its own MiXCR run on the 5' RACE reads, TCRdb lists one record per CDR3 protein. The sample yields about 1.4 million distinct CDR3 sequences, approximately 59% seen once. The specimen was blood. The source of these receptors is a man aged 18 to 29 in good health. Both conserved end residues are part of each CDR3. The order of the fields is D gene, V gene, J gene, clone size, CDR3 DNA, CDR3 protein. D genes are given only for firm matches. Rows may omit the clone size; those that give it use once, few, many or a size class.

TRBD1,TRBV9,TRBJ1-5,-,TGTGCCAGCAGCGGCGGGACAGCCTACGAAGGGTATCAGCCCCAGCATTTT,CASSGGTAYEGYQPQHF
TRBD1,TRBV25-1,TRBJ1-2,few,TGTGCCAGCAGTGAATCCCGAATTTTACAGGGGCACTATGGCTACACCTTC,CASSESRILQGHYGYTF
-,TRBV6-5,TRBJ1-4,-,TGTGCCAGCCGGGACCTACCAACTAATGAAAAACTGTTTTTT,CASRDLPTNEKLFF
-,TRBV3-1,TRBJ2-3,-,TGTGCCAGCAGCGGCTCGGTTCTGAGATCAGATACGCAGTATTTT,CASSGSVLRSDTQYF
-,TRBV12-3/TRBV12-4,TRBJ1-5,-,TGTGCCAGCAGCCTACACCAGCCCCAGCATTTT,CASSLHQPQHF
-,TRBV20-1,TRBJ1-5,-,TGCAGTGCTAGAGATAATCCCAATCAGCCCCAGCATTTT,CSARDNPNQPQHF
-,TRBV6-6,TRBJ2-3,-,TGTGCCAGCAGATTTTACACAGATACGCAGTATTTT,CASRFYTDTQYF
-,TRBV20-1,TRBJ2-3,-,TGCAGTGCTAATCCTCAACCTAGCACAGATACGCAGTATTTT,CSANPQPSTDTQYF
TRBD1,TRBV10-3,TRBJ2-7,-,TGTGCCATCAGTGAGTTAGTGACAGGGGAAAGGCGGGACCGACACTACGAGCAGTACTTC,CAISELVTGERRDRHYEQYF
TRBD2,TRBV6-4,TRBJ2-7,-,TGTGCCAGCAGTGTAGTAGCGGGGACTTTCAATGAGCAGTACTTC,CASSVVAGTFNEQYF
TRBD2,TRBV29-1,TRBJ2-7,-,TGCAGCGGGATGGGACTAGCGGGACACGAGCAGTACTTC,CSGMGLAGHEQYF
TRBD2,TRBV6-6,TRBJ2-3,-,TGTGCCAGCAGGCACGCACTAGCGGGGGGGACAGATACGCAGTATTTT,CASRHALAGGTDTQYF
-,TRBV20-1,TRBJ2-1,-,TGCAGTGCTAGAAGCGTCTATAGCGATGAGCAGTTCTTC,CSARSVYSDEQFF
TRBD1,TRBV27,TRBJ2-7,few,TGTGCCAGCAGTGGGACAGGGGGCCCATACGAGCAGTACTTC,CASSGTGGPYEQYF
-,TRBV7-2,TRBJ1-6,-,TGTGCCAGCAGCTTTGTACGAGGGGGAGGTTCACCCCTCCACTTT,CASSFVRGGGSPLHF
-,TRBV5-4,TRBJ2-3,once,TGTGCCAGCAGCTCTAGGGAAAACACAGATACGCAGTATTTT,CASSSRENTDTQYF
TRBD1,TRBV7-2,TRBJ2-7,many,TGTGCCAGCAGCACCGGGACAGGGTACTACGAGCAGTACTTC,CASSTGTGYYEQYF
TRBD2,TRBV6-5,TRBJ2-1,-,TGTGCCAGTAGTTACTCGGATAGCGGGGGGGAATACAATGAGCAGTTCTTC,CASSYSDSGGEYNEQFF
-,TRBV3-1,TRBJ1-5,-,TGTGCCAGCAGCCAAGCAGGCGGGAATCAGCCCCAGCATTTT,CASSQAGGNQPQHF
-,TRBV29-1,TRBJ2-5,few,TGCAGCGTTGAAGAGGACGCCGGAGAGACCCAGTACTTC,CSVEEDAGETQYF
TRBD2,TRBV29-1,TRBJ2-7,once,TGCAGCGTTTGGGGGAGCGGGGGACCATACAATGAGCAGTACTTC,CSVWGSGGPYNEQYF
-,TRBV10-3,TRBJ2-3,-,TGTGCCATCAGTGAGCAAGGAGGAGGAGGGACGCAGTATTTT,CAISEQGGGGTQYF
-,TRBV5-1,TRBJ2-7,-,TGCGCCAGCAGCTACCAGACTAGTACCTACGAGCAGTACTTC,CASSYQTSTYEQYF
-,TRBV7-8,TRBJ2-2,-,TGTGCCAGCAGCGTACAGGGGAACACCGGGGAGCTGTTTTTT,CASSVQGNTGELFF
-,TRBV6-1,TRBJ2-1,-,TGTGCCAGCAGTGAAGCAAAAAATGAGCAGTTCTTC,CASSEAKNEQFF
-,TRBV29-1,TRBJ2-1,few,TGCAGCGTTGAAGGTCCCACTAGAGGTGAGCAGTTCTTC,CSVEGPTRGEQFF
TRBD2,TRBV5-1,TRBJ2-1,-,TGCGCCAGCAGCTTGGATGGTAGCGGGTGGGCCTACAATGAGCAGTTCTTC,CASSLDGSGWAYNEQFF
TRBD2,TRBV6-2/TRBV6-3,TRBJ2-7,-,TGTGCCAGCAGCGACGGACTAGCGGGGGAATACGAGCAGTACTTC,CASSDGLAGEYEQYF
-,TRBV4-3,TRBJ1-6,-,TGCGCCAGCAGCCAAGATCCCCAGGGAGGGGATCCAAATTCACCCCTCCACTTT,CASSQDPQGGDPNSPLHF
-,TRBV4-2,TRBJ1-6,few,TGTGCCAGCAGTGGGGCGACCAATTCACCCCTCCACTTT,CASSGATNSPLHF
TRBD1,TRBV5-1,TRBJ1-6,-,TGCGCCAGCAGCTTGTTTCAGGGGGCGAATTCACCCCTCCACTTT,CASSLFQGANSPLHF
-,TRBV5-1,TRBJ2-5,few,TGCGCCAGCAGCCCTCTAGGGACCAGACAAGAGACCCAGTACTTC,CASSPLGTRQETQYF
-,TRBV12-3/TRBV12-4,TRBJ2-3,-,TGTGCCAGCAGTTTGAGGGATCATACGCAGTATTTT,CASSLRDHTQYF
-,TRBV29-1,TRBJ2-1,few,TGCAGCGTGCCTCCGGAGGATTTTAGGACCTCCTACAATGAGCAGTTCTTC,CSVPPEDFRTSYNEQFF
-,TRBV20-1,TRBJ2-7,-,TGCAGTGCTAGCGCCGGACCTTTTACCGGACAGAAATCCTACGAGCAGTACTTC,CSASAGPFTGQKSYEQYF
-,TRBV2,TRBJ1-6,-,TGTGCCAGCAGTGATCCTCCTCCGGGACGGCTTAATTCACCCCTCCACTTT,CASSDPPPGRLNSPLHF
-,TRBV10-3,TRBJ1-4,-,TGTGCCATCAGTGAAAGTCGGCAGACTAATGAAAAACTGTTTTTT,CAISESRQTNEKLFF
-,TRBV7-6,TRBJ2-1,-,TGTGCCAGCAGCTTAGCAAACTACGCCCATGAGCAGTTCTTC,CASSLANYAHEQFF
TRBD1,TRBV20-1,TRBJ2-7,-,TGCAGCGGAAGAGACGGGACAGGTCCCTACGAGCAGTACTTC,CSGRDGTGPYEQYF
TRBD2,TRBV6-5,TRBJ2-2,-,TGTGCCAGCGAACGGGGGGATACCGGGGAGCTGTTTTTT,CASERGDTGELFF
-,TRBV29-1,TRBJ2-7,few,TGCAGCGTGCTGGGGTCCGAGCAGTACTTC,CSVLGSEQYF
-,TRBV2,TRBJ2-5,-,TGTGCCAGCAGTGGTGTCAGCTTCCAAGAGACCCAGTACTTC,CASSGVSFQETQYF
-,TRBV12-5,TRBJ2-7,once,TGTGCTAGTGGTTTGAGTTACTACGAGCAGTACTTC,CASGLSYYEQYF
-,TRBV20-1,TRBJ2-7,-,TGCAGTGCCGTCCAGGGCGGGATCTACTACGAGCAGTACTTC,CSAVQGGIYYEQYF
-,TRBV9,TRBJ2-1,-,TGTGCCAGCAGCACCCCTTCGAGCGGGAATGAGCAGTTCTTC,CASSTPSSGNEQFF
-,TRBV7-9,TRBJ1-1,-,TGTGCCAGCAGCACTGACAGCACTGAAGCTTTCTTT,CASSTDSTEAFF
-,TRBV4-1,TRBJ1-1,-,TGCGCCAGCAGCCAAGCGCGGGAGGGCAGGGGAACCCCCCAAGCTTTCTTT,CASSQAREGRGTPQAFF
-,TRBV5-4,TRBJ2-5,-,TGTGCCAGCAGCGGCGGGACTCCAGGACAAGAGACCCAGTACTTC,CASSGGTPGQETQYF
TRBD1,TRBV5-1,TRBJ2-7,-,TGCGCCAGCAGCCCATCGCCAGGGACAGGGGGATTCTACGAGCAGTACTTC,CASSPSPGTGGFYEQYF
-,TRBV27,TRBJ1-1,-,TGTGCCAGCAGTGCGCACAGCCTGAACACTGAAGCTTTCTTT,CASSAHSLNTEAFF
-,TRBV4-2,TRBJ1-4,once,TGTGCCAGCAGCCGTGGATTGGGGCAGTACAATGAAAAACTGTTTTTT,CASSRGLGQYNEKLFF